This T cell receptor beta chain originates from a study of blood T cell repertoires in COVID-19. Study-wide background: From the United States, Italy and Spain came samples of acute and convalescent COVID-19. PBMCs, B-cell-depleted T cells, or T cells were the source of the cDNA or gDNA that made up the material.

With regard to this clone: Compared with germline, one end of the junction differs, possibly owing to a read error.

Germline loops: CDR1 LNHDA, CDR2 SQIVND (reference sequence). The CDR3 spans 12 residues. In the source study's methods: Using reference gene primer amplification, nucleated cell counts were estimated. Clones were sequenced by immunoSEQ multiplex PCR, and TCRdb holds only the in-frame ones, with some missing. V and J calls and clone size come straight from that table; D and trimming were deduced from the DNA. The repertoire holds around 140,000 clones, with about 91% as singletons. The J gene is TRBJ1-1, the V gene TRBV19; the D is unclear. Material: peripheral blood. The receptor comes from a human donor in a cohort sampled during active COVID-19. The CDR3 nucleotides are TGTGCCAGCAGTAACGGGAACACTGAAGCTTTCTTT. Translated, it gives CASSNGNTEAFF. Using reference TRBV19 and TRBJ1-1 for the parts outside the CDR3, the full variable domain is DGGITQSPKYLFRKEGQNVTLSCEQNLNHDAMYWYRQDPGQGLRLIYYSQIVNDFQKGDIAEGYSVSREKKESFPLTVTSAQKNPTAFYLCASSNGNTEAFFGQGTRLTVV.